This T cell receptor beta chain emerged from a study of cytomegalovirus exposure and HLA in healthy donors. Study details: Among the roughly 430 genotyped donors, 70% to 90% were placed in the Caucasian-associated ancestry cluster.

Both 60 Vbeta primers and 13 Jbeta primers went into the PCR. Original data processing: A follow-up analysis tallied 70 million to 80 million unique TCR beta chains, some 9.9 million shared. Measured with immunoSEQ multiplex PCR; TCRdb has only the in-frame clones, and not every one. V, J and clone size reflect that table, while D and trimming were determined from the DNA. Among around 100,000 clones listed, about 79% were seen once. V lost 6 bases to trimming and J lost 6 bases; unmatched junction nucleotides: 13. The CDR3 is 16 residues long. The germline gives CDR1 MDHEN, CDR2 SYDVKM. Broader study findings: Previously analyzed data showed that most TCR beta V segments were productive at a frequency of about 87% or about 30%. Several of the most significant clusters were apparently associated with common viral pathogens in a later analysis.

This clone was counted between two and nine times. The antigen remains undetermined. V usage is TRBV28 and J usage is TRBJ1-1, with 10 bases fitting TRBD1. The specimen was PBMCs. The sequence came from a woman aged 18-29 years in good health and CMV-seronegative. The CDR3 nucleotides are TGTGCCAGCAGACCAACGGACAGGGGGGGAAGCGCTGAAGCTTTCTTT. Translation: CASRPTDRGGSAEAFF.